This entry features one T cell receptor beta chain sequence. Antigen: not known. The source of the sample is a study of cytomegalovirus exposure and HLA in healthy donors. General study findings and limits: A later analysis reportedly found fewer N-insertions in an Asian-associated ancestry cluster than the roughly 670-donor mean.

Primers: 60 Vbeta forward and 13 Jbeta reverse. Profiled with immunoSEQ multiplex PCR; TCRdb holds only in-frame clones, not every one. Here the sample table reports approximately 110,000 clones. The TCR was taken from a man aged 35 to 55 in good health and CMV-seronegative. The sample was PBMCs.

CDR3 sequence (DNA): TGTGCCAGCAGCTTAGGTAGCGGGAGCACCTACGAGCAGTACTTC. This gives the protein CASSLGSGSTYEQYF. The V call is TRBV7-2, the J call TRBJ2-7; 9 positions agree with TRBD2. Germline assignment: CDR1 SGHTA and CDR2 FQGNSA. Trimming removed 1 base from V and 2 bases from J; junction bases left unmatched: 3. This CDR3 has 15 residues.